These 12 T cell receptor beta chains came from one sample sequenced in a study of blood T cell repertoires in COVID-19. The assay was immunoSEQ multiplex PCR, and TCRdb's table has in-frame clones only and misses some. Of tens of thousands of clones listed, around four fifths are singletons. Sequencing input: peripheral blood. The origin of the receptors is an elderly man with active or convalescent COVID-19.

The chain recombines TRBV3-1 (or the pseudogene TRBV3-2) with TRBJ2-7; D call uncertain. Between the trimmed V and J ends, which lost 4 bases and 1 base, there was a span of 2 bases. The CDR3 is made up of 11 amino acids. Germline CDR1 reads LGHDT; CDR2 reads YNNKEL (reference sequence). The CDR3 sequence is CASSPSYEQYF. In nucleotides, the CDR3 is TGTGCCAGCAGCCCATCCTACGAGCAGTACTTC.

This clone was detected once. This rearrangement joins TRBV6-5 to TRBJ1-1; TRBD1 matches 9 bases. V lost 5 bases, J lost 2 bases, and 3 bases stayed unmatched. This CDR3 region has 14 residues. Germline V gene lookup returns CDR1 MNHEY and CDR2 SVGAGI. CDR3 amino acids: CASSRTGANTEAFF. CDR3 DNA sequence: TGTGCCAGCAGTCGGACAGGGGCAAACACTGAAGCTTTCTTT.

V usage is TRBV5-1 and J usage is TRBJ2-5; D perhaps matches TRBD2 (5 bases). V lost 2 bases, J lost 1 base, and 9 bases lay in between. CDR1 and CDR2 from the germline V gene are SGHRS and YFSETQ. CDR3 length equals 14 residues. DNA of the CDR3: TGCGCCAGCAGCTTAGAGGGCCTCCAAGAGACCCAGTACTTC. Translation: CASSLEGLQETQYF.

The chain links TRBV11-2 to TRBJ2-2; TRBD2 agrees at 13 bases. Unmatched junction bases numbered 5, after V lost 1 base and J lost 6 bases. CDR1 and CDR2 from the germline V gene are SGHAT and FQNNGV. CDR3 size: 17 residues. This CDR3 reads CASSLVGTSGKAGELFF. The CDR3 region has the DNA TGTGCCAGCAGCTTAGTTGGGACTAGCGGGAAGGCCGGGGAGCTGTTTTTT.

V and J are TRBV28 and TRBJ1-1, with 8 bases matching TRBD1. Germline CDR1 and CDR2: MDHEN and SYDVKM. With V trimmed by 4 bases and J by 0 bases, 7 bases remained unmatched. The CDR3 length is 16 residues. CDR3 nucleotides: TGTGCCAGCAGTTCTTATCGGACAGGGCTGAACACTGAAGCTTTCTTT. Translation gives CASSSYRTGLNTEAFF.

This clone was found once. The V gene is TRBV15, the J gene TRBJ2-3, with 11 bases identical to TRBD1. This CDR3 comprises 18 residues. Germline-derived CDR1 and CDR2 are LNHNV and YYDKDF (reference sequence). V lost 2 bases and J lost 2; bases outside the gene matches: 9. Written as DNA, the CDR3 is TGTGCCACCAGCAGACTCCGGGGACAGGGGGTCCTCACAGATACGCAGTATTTT. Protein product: CATSRLRGQGVLTDTQYF.

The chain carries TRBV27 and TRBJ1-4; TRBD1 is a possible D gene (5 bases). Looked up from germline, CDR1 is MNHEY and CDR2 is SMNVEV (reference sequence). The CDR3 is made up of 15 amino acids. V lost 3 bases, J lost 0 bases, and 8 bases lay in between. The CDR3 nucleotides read TGTGCCAGCAGTTTCGGGGGATCAACTAATGAAAAACTGTTTTTT. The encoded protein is CASSFGGSTNEKLFF.

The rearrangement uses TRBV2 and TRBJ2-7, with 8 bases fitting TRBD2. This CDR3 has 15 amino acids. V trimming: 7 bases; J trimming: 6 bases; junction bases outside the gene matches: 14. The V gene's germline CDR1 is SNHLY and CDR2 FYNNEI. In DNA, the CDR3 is TGTGCCAGCACGGATGAGGGGTTAGCGGGGCTCGAGCAGTACTTC. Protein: CASTDEGLAGLEQYF. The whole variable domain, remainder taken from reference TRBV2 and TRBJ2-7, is EPEVTQTPSHQVTQMGQEVILRCVPISNHLYFYWYRQILGQKVEFLVSFYNNEISEKSEIFDDQFSVERPDGSNFTLKIRSTKLEDSAMYFCASTDEGLAGLEQYFGPGTRLTVT.

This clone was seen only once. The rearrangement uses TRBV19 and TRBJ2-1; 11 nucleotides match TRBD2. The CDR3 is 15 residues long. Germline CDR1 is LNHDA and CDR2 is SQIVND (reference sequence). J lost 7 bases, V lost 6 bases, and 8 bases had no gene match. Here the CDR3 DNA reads TGTGCCAGTAGCGCGACTAGCGGGATTATGAATGAGCAGTTCTTC. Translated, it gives CASSATSGIMNEQFF.

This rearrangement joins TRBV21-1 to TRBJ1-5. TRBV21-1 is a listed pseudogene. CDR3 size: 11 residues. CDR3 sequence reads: CASSKEQPQHF. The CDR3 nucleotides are TGTGCCAGCAGCAAGGAGCAGCCCCAGCATTTT.

In nucleotides, the CDR3 is TGTGCCAGCAGCCAAGGACAGCTCTATAATTCACCCCTCCACTTT. It is translated as CASSQGQLYNSPLHF. The rearrangement links TRBV5-5 to TRBJ1-6, with a possible D match to TRBD1 (6 bases). The CDR3 runs 15 residues. Germline loops: CDR1 SGHKS, CDR2 YYEKEE (reference sequence). Trimming took 4 bases from V and 3 from J, leaving 11 bases between them. Complete variable domain (other parts from reference TRBV5-5 and TRBJ1-6): DAGVTQSPTHLIKTRGQQVTLRCSPISGHKSVSWYQQVLGQGPQFIFQYYEKEERGRGNFPDRFSARQFPNYSSELNVNALLLGDSALYLCASSQGQLYNSPLHFGNGTRLTVT.

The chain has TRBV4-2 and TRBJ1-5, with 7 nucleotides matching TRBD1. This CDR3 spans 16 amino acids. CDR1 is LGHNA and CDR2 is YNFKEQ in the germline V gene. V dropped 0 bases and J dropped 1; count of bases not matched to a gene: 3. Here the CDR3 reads CASSQESRGSNQPQHF. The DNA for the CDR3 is TGTGCCAGCAGCCAAGAGTCCAGGGGGAGCAATCAGCCCCAGCATTTT.